One and the same sample provided the 27 T cell receptor beta chains below, sequenced in a study of blood T cell repertoires in COVID-19. Repertoires were generated with immunoSEQ multiplex PCR, while TCRdb's copy carries only in-frame clones and drops some. Of 30,000 to 40,000 clones listed, more than 80% are singletons. Sequencing input: peripheral blood. These receptors originate from a woman aged 70-85 years with acute or convalescent COVID-19.

This clone has a handful of counts. V and J are TRBV24-1 and TRBJ2-1, with D tentatively TRBD2 (6 bases). Germline loops: CDR1 KGHDR, CDR2 SFDVKD. V gave up 3 bases and J gave up 5 bases, with 16 bases separating them. The CDR3 totals 16 residues. The CDR3 nucleotides read TGTGCCACCAGTGATCCATCACCGGGAGCAAACAATGAGCAGTTCTTC. Translating it yields CATSDPSPGANNEQFF.

The chain uses TRBV6-5 and TRBJ1-1; D is ambiguous. This CDR3 has 14 amino acids. V lost 2 bases and J lost 2, with 9 bases in between. Looked up from germline, CDR1 is MNHEY and CDR2 is SVGAGI. CDR3 sequence: CASSYQRENTEAFF. CDR3 DNA: TGTGCCAGCAGTTACCAGAGGGAAAACACTGAAGCTTTCTTT.

The chain combines TRBV2 with TRBJ1-2; no definite D call. Trimming took off 3 bases at V and 5 bases at J, with 13 bases between the two ends. The CDR3 is made up of 14 amino acids. CDR1 is SNHLY and CDR2 is FYNNEI in the germline V gene. The CDR3 is CASSEAQMIYGYTF. CDR3 nucleotides: TGTGCCAGCAGTGAGGCCCAGATGATTTATGGCTACACCTTC.

The rearrangement links TRBV7-9 to TRBJ1-1; D is undetermined. The CDR3 covers 15 residues. The V gene's germline CDR1 is SEHNR and CDR2 FQNEAQ (reference sequence). V was pared by 3 bases and J by 0 bases, with 11 bases between. CDR3 nucleotides: TGTGCCAGCAGCTTTCCCTCGTACATGAACACTGAAGCTTTCTTT. Its protein product is CASSFPSYMNTEAFF. The full variable domain, rest sourced from reference TRBV7-9 and TRBJ1-1, is DTGVSQNPRHKITKRGQNVTFRCDPISEHNRLYWYRQTLGQGPEFLTYFQNEAQLEKSRLLSDRFSAERPKGSFSTLEIQRTEQGDSAMYLCASSFPSYMNTEAFFGQGTRLTVV.

This rearrangement joins TRBV6-1 to TRBJ1-2; no definite D call. The germline gives CDR1 MNHNS, CDR2 SASEGT. The CDR3 has 16 amino acids. The germline V and J ends were trimmed by 3 bases and 4 bases, with 18 bases remaining between them. CDR3 bases: TGTGCCAGCAGTGATCTGGCCAGACTTACGGGCTATGGCTACACCTTC. This sequence encodes CASSDLARLTGYGYTF.

The chain uses TRBV27 and TRBJ1-2; 9 bases align to TRBD1. The CDR3 has 14 amino acids. The germline CDR1 and CDR2 sequences are MNHEY and SMNVEV (reference sequence). V lost 5 bases, J lost 2 bases, and 3 bases stayed unmatched. DNA for the CDR3: TGTGCCAGCAGTCCACAGGGGGCGAACTATGGCTACACCTTC. Protein: CASSPQGANYGYTF.

In DNA form, the CDR3 reads TGTGCCAGCAGACTCTCCGGGACATACTCCTACGAGCAGTACTTC. Encoded protein: CASRLSGTYSYEQYF. V and J are TRBV27 and TRBJ2-7; tentative D call: TRBD1 (6 bases). The ends were cut back, 6 bases at V and 0 bases at J, with 15 bases in the middle. The CDR3 length is 15 residues. The germline CDR1 and CDR2 sequences are MNHEY and SMNVEV (reference sequence).

This clone has just a few counts. The J gene is TRBJ2-1, the V gene TRBV10-1; TRBD1 aligns across 9 bases. CDR3 length: 16 amino acids. The V segment lost 5 bases and the J segment 7 bases; nucleotides outside the gene matches: 12. Per the germline V gene, CDR1 is WNHNN and CDR2 is SYGVQD (reference sequence). In nucleotides, the CDR3 is TGCGCCAGCAGTAAACGCTTGGGACAGGGTGGTAATGAGCAGTTCTTC. This codes for CASSKRLGQGGNEQFF.

The chain employs TRBV10-2 and TRBJ1-5, with D possibly being TRBD1 (6 bases). Trimming cost V 7 bases and J 4 bases, with 11 bases left between them. The CDR3 has 13 amino acids. The germline V gene has CDR1 WSHSY and CDR2 SAAADI. Here the CDR3 reads CASTGQNNQPQHF. Here the CDR3 DNA reads TGCGCCAGCACTGGACAGAATAATCAGCCCCAGCATTTT.

This clone showed up just a few times. CDR3 nucleotide sequence: TGCGCCAGCAGCTTGGGCCCCTCCGGGACTAGCGGGAGTTGGCAGTACTTC. Translation gives CASSLGPSGTSGSWQYF. This sequence joins TRBV5-1 and TRBJ2-7; 14 bases fit TRBD2. After removal of 0 bases from V and 9 bases from J, the junction contained 11 bases not matched to a gene. This CDR3 is built from 17 residues. CDR1 and CDR2 (germline): SGHRS, YFSETQ. The full variable domain, completed using reference TRBV5-1 and TRBJ2-7, is KAGVTQTPRYLIKTRGQQVTLSCSPISGHRSVSWYQQTPGQGLQFLFEYFSETQRNKGNFPGRFSGRQFSNSRSEMNVSTLELGDSALYLCASSLGPSGTSGSWQYFGPGTRLTVT.

The chain combines TRBV19 with TRBJ2-5; D is possibly TRBD1 (6 bases). The CDR3 is made up of 14 amino acids. V was trimmed by 6 bases and J by 1 base, leaving 12 bases between them. Germline CDR1 reads LNHDA; CDR2 reads SQIVND (reference sequence). The CDR3 sequence is CASSLRGSQETQYF. The CDR3 DNA sequence: TGTGCCAGTAGCCTCAGGGGCTCCCAAGAGACCCAGTACTTC.

V usage is TRBV4-2 and J usage is TRBJ1-1; 10 positions agree with TRBD1. The CDR3 is 17 residues long. Trimming at V came to 0 bases and at J to 5 bases, leaving 9 bases not matched to a gene. Germline CDR1 is LGHNA and CDR2 is YNFKEQ. The CDR3 coding sequence is TGTGCCAGCAGCCAAGAACCCTCCGGACAGGGGGGGACTGAAGCTTTCTTT. Amino acid sequence: CASSQEPSGQGGTEAFF.

This clone was recorded only once. The V and J genes are TRBV12-3 or TRBV12-4 and TRBJ2-5; D remains unclear. The V end lost 2 bases, the J end lost 1 base, and 5 bases lay between the germline ends. The CDR3 is 13 amino acids. CDR3 nucleotides: TGTGCCAGCAGTTTATCCCTCCAAGAGACCCAGTACTTC. This encodes CASSLSLQETQYF.

By share, this clone ranks as medium-sized. The rearrangement uses TRBV29-1 and TRBJ1-1, with D tentatively TRBD1 (5 bases). Trimming took 2 bases from V and 7 from J, leaving 11 bases between them. The CDR3 is made up of 12 amino acids. From germline, CDR1 is SQVTM and CDR2 ANQGSEA. The CDR3 loop reads CSVERQGLEAFF. CDR3 DNA sequence: TGCAGCGTTGAACGGCAGGGACTTGAAGCTTTCTTT.

The chain recombines TRBV7-9 with TRBJ1-4; 9 positions match TRBD1. The CDR3 extends over 14 amino acids. J gave up 8 bases and V 5 bases, and 6 bases lay outside the gene matches. Germline V gives CDR1 SEHNR, CDR2 FQNEAQ (reference sequence). The CDR3 loop reads CASSVGTGKEKLFF. The CDR3 DNA reads as TGTGCCAGCAGCGTGGGGACAGGGAAAGAAAAACTGTTTTTT.

The CDR3 DNA is TGTGCCAGCAGCGTAGCAACTAGCGGGGGCCCAGATACGCAGTATTTT. As protein: CASSVATSGGPDTQYF. The chain couples TRBV9 to TRBJ2-3; 11 bases fit TRBD2. Germline trimming cut 0 bases from V and 4 bases from J; bases unmatched to any gene: 4. CDR3 length: 16 amino acids. CDR1 and CDR2 (germline): SGDLS, YYNGEE.

This chain connects TRBV11-1 to TRBJ1-2; the D is unclear. Germline V gene sequence: CDR1 SGHAT, CDR2 FQDESV (reference sequence). Trimming took off 5 bases at V and 4 bases at J, with 11 bases between the two ends. CDR3 length equals 13 residues. The CDR3 spells CASSHLTGYGYTF. The DNA for the CDR3 is TGTGCCAGCAGCCATCTAACGGGCTATGGCTACACCTTC. The whole variable domain, filled in from reference TRBV11-1 and TRBJ1-2, reads EAEVAQSPRYKITEKSQAVAFWCDPISGHATLYWYRQILGQGPELLVQFQDESVVDDSQLPKDRFSAERLKGVDSTLKIQPAELGDSAMYLCASSHLTGYGYTFGSGTRLTVV.

The chain employs TRBV4-2 and TRBJ1-6; 9 nucleotides align to TRBD1. This CDR3 is built from 14 residues. Germline V gives CDR1 LGHNA, CDR2 YNFKEQ. J lost 8 bases, V lost 4 bases, and 3 bases had no gene match. In nucleotides, the CDR3 is TGTGCCAGCAGCCGGACAGGGGCAGATTCACCCCTCCACTTT. Protein product: CASSRTGADSPLHF.

A remark on this clone: The same CDR3 also results from other DNA sequences found in this sample. V gene TRBV13 combines with J gene TRBJ2-3; 11 nucleotides agree with TRBD2. Germline assignment: CDR1 PRHDT and CDR2 FYEKMQ (reference sequence). This CDR3 region has 16 residues. Trimming took 5 bases from V and 0 from J; bases not matched to a gene: 4. Here the CDR3 DNA reads TGTGCCAGCAGCCCAGGACTAGCGGGCAGCACAGATACGCAGTATTTT. This translates into CASSPGLAGSTDTQYF.

The chain couples TRBV6-6 to TRBJ2-1, with D possibly being TRBD1 (6 bases). The CDR3 extends over 14 amino acids. CDR1 and CDR2 from the germline V gene are MNHNY and SVGAGI (reference sequence). Trimming took 2 bases from V and 2 from J, leaving 7 bases between them. The CDR3 reads CASSYGGAYNEQFF. The CDR3 coding sequence is TGTGCCAGCAGTTACGGGGGCGCCTACAATGAGCAGTTCTTC.

This sequence joins TRBV25-1 and TRBJ2-7; 8 nucleotides align to TRBD2. Germline V lookup: CDR1 MGHDK, CDR2 SYGVNS. The CDR3 runs 14 residues. After removal of 3 bases from V and 2 bases from J, the junction contained 3 bases not matched to a gene. CDR3 DNA: TGTGCCAGCAGTGATACTAGCGGTCCCTACGAGCAGTACTTC. It translates to CASSDTSGPYEQYF.

The chain couples TRBV21-1 to TRBJ2-1; no check of the table's D call, TRBD1, against the DNA was made. TRBV21-1 is termed a pseudogene. The CDR3 is made up of 14 amino acids. The CDR3 region is CASFRDREYNEQFF. CDR3 bases: TGTGCCAGCTTCCGGGACAGGGAATACAATGAGCAGTTCTTC.

In its sample, this clone was seen a few times. The rearrangement joins TRBV7-6 to TRBJ1-3; weak D call: TRBD1 (5 bases). Between the trimmed V and J ends, which lost 3 bases and 4 bases, there was a span of 16 bases. The CDR3 consists of 16 residues. Germline V gives CDR1 SGHVS, CDR2 FNYEAQ. The CDR3 DNA is TGTGCCAGCAGCTTGGAGGGGAGTCTGGCAGGAAACACCATATATTTT. This translates into CASSLEGSLAGNTIYF.

V and J are TRBV28 and TRBJ2-7; D gene ambiguous. The ends were cut back, 4 bases at V and 3 bases at J, with 4 bases in the middle. CDR1 is MDHEN, CDR2 SYDVKM, per germline. This CDR3 has 11 residues. The CDR3 DNA reads as TGTGCCAGCAGTTCCCGCTACGAGCAGTACTTC. Protein sequence: CASSSRYEQYF.

This chain joins TRBV27 and TRBJ2-2; 8 bases match TRBD1. CDR3 length: 13 residues. From germline, CDR1 is MNHEY and CDR2 SMNVEV (reference sequence). The V and J ends lost 5 bases and 7 bases, in that order; junction bases with no gene match: 3. CDR3 loop: CASSMTGVGELFF. The CDR3, as DNA: TGTGCCAGCAGTATGACAGGGGTCGGGGAGCTGTTTTTT.

The chain is built from TRBV10-3 and TRBJ1-1; 8 nucleotides align to TRBD1. The V gene end was trimmed by 6 bases and the J gene end by 4 bases; junction bases not matched to a gene: 4. This CDR3 is built from 13 residues. Germline CDR1 and CDR2: ENHRY and SYGVKD. The CDR3 here is CAISDRGFTEAFF. CDR3 nucleotides: TGTGCCATCAGCGACAGGGGATTCACTGAAGCTTTCTTT.

Here the CDR3 reads CASSTEVAGGAETQYF. CDR3 coding DNA: TGCGCCAGCAGCACGGAGGTAGCGGGAGGCGCAGAGACCCAGTACTTC. The rearrangement joins TRBV5-1 to TRBJ2-5; TRBD2 aligns across 10 bases. The V and J ends lost 4 bases and 4 bases, in that order; junction bases with no gene match: 10. The CDR3 contains 16 residues. CDR1 SGHRS and CDR2 YFSETQ come from the germline V gene.